This T cell receptor beta chain derives from a study of blood T cell repertoires in COVID-19. Turning to the study itself: From the United States, Italy and Spain came samples of acute and convalescent COVID-19. T cells, B-cell-depleted T cells, or PBMCs supplied cDNA or gDNA.

Original handling: It was from reference gene primer amplification that nucleated cell counts were estimated. Profiling relied on immunoSEQ multiplex PCR, and the TCRdb table lists in-frame clones only, not all of them. V, J and clone size are those of that table, while D and trimming were read from the DNA. The sample holds 200,000 to 250,000 clones; over 75% are singletons and the top ten take about 1.9%. CDR1 is SGHTA, CDR2 FQGNSA, per germline. Trimming left V 5 bases short and J 5 bases short, with 16 bases between. The CDR3 spans 14 residues. The sequence was obtained from a man aged 25-45 years who had recovered from COVID-19. What was sequenced was peripheral blood. The chain is built from TRBV7-2 and TRBJ2-7; D gene uncertain. In nucleotides, the CDR3 is TGTGCCAGCAGCGCCTGGAGTTACGAGAACGAGCAGTACTTC. Protein: CASSAWSYENEQYF.